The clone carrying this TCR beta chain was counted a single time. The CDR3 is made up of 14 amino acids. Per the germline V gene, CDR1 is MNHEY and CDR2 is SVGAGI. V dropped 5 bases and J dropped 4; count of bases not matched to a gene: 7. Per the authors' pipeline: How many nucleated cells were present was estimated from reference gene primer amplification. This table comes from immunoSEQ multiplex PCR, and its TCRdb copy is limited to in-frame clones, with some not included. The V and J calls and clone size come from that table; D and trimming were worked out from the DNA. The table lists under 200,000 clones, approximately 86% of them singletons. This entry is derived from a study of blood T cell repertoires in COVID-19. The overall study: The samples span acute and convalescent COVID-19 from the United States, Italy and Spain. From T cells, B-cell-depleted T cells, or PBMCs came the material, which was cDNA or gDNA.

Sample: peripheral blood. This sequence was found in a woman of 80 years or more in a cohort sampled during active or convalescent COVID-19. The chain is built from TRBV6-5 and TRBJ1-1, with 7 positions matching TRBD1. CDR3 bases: TGTGCCAGCAGTCCCGGGACAGCGGCCACTGAAGCTTTCTTT. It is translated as CASSPGTAATEAFF.